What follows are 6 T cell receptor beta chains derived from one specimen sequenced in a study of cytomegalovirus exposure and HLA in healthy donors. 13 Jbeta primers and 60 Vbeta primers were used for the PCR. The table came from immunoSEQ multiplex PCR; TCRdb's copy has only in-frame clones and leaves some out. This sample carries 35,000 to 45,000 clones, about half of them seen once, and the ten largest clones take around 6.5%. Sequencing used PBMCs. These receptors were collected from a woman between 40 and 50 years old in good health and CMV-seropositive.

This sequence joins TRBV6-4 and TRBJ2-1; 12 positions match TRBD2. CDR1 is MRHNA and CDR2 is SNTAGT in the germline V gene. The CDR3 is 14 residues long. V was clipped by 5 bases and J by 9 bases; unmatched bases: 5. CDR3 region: CASSPSGGAAEQFF. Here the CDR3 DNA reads TGTGCCAGCAGTCCTAGCGGGGGGGCCGCTGAGCAGTTCTTC.

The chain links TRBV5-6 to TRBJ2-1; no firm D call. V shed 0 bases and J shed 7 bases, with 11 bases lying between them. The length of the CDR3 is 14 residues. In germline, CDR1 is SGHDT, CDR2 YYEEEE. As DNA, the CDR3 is TGTGCCAGCAGCTTGGGTTTTGGAGCTAATGAGCAGTTCTTC. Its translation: CASSLGFGANEQFF.

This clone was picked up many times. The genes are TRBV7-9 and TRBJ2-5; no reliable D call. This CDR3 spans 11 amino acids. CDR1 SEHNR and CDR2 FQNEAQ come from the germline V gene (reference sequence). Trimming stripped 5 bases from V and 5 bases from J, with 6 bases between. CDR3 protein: CASSPTETQYF. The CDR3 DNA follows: TGTGCCAGCAGCCCTACGGAGACCCAGTACTTC.

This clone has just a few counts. CDR3: CASSTLQNSPLHF. The CDR3 nucleotides read TGTGCCAGCAGTACCCTCCAGAATTCACCCCTCCACTTT. The rearrangement links TRBV6-5 to TRBJ1-6; D remains unclear. Trimming removed 5 bases at V and 7 bases at J, with 9 bases between. Looked up from germline, CDR1 is MNHEY and CDR2 is SVGAGI. This CDR3 has 13 amino acids.

CDR3 sequence (DNA): TGTGCCAGCAGCTTGGTCAGGGGTCGGAATCAGCCCCAGCATTTT. It encodes CASSLVRGRNQPQHF. The rearrangement links TRBV5-8 to TRBJ1-5; a weak D match, TRBD1 (6 bases). Germline CDR1 SGHTS, CDR2 YDEGEE. Deletions cut 0 bases from V and 4 bases from J, with 11 bases between. The CDR3 runs to 15 residues.

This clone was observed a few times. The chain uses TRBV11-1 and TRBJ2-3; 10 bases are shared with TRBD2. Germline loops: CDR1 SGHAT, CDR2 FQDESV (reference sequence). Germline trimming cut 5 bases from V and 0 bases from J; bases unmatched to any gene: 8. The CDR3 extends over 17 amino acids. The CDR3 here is CASSAGTSDGSTDTQYF. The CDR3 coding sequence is TGTGCCAGCAGCGCAGGGACTAGCGACGGGAGCACAGATACGCAGTATTTT.